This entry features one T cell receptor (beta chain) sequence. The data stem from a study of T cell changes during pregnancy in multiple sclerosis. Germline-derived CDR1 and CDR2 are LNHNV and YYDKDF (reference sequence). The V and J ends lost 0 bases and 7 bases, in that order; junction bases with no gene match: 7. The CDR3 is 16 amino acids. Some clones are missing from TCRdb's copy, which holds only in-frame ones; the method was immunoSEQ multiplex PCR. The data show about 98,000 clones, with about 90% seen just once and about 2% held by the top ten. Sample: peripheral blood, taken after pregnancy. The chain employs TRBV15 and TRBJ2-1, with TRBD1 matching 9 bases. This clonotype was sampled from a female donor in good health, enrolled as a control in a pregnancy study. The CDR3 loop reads CATSRDRTGGRNEQFF. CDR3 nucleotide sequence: TGTGCCACCAGCAGAGATCGCACAGGGGGCCGAAATGAGCAGTTCTTC.